This TCR beta chain originates from a study of response to subunit inactivated influenza vaccine. General study findings and limits: Each seasonal influenza vaccination recruits few new T cells, the authors suggested.

Note on this clonotype: Its specificity is unknown.

CDR1 is DFQATT, CDR2 SNEGSKA, per germline (reference sequence). Between the trimmed V and J ends, which lost 0 bases and 4 bases, there was a span of 14 bases. The CDR3 has 15 amino acids. Using its own MiXCR run on the RT-PCR reads, TCRdb lists one record per CDR3 protein. This sample yields 300,000 to 350,000 distinct CDR3 sequences, of which just over 20% are seen a single time; approximately 10% belongs to the top ten. This clonotype was sampled from a man in his fifties or sixties who received an inactivated influenza vaccine. Sequencing used PBMCs from blood, obtained approximately 20 months after vaccination. This chain connects TRBV20-1 to TRBJ2-3, with D perhaps matching TRBD2 (6 bases). The CDR3 spells CSARDLSGVADTQYF. The CDR3 region has the DNA TGCAGTGCTAGAGATTTATCGGGAGTAGCAGATACGCAGTATTTT.